The rows below give T cell receptor beta chains drawn from one sample of a study of shared T cell receptors in the human thymus. This table comes from immunoSEQ multiplex PCR, and its TCRdb copy is limited to in-frame clones, with some not included. Here the sample spans hundreds of thousands of clones, roughly 85% being singletons. The same specimen was also included in a second study, on human thymus T cells.

Sequenced material: thymocytes. The receptors were sampled from a girl under three years old with a congenital heart defect. Each CDR3 is given with its conserved first and last residue. The D gene is left open where the match is weak. A clone size is listed for some rows: how often the clone was seen (once, few, many), or a class if it is expanded.

v_call: TRBV19; cdr3_length: 16; j_call: TRBJ1-4; clone_size: NA; d_call: NA; cdr3_nt: TGTGCCAGTAGTACCCGGACCTGGCGGGCTAATGAAAAACTGTTTTTT; cdr3_aa: CASSTRTWRANEKLFF
v_call: TRBV4-3; cdr3_length: 16; j_call: TRBJ1-2; clone_size: NA; d_call: NA; cdr3_nt: TGCGCCAGCAGCCTAAACCGCCGGGGCAGGGGTGATGGCTACACCTTC; cdr3_aa: CASSLNRRGRGDGYTF
v_call: TRBV5-1; cdr3_length: 12; j_call: TRBJ2-7; clone_size: once; d_call: NA; cdr3_nt: TGCGCCAGCAGCCCGAGGGCCTCCGAGCAGTACTTC; cdr3_aa: CASSPRASEQYF
v_call: TRBV29-1; cdr3_length: 15; j_call: TRBJ1-1; clone_size: NA; d_call: NA; cdr3_nt: TGCAGCGTTGAAGATAAGGGAGCAGAGCTCACTGAAGCTTTCTTT; cdr3_aa: CSVEDKGAELTEAFF
v_call: TRBV6-1; cdr3_length: 14; j_call: TRBJ1-1; clone_size: few; d_call: NA; cdr3_nt: TGTGCCAGCAGTGCAGGGGTAAAGAACACTGAAGCTTTCTTT; cdr3_aa: CASSAGVKNTEAFF
v_call: TRBV7-9; cdr3_length: 16; j_call: TRBJ1-4; clone_size: NA; d_call: NA; cdr3_nt: TGTGCCAGCAGCAAATTACATTCGGGGAAGATGGAAAAACTGTTTTTT; cdr3_aa: CASSKLHSGKMEKLFF
v_call: TRBV19; cdr3_length: 19; j_call: TRBJ1-1; clone_size: NA; d_call: TRBD1; cdr3_nt: TGTGCCAGTAGTCCTCGGGGACAGGGGGCTTCCACACTCTCTACTGAAGCTTTCTTT; cdr3_aa: CASSPRGQGASTLSTEAFF
v_call: TRBV7-9; cdr3_length: 13; j_call: TRBJ2-7; clone_size: NA; d_call: NA; cdr3_nt: TGTGCCAGCAGCTCATCAGACTCCTACGAGCAGTACTTC; cdr3_aa: CASSSSDSYEQYF
v_call: TRBV28; cdr3_length: 12; j_call: TRBJ2-1; clone_size: once; d_call: NA; cdr3_nt: TGTGCCAGCAGTTTATGGAGAAATGAGCAGTTCTTC; cdr3_aa: CASSLWRNEQFF
v_call: TRBV6-6; cdr3_length: 12; j_call: TRBJ2-7; clone_size: NA; d_call: NA; cdr3_nt: TGTGCCAGCAGTTACTCCCTTAGGGGGCAGTACTTC; cdr3_aa: CASSYSLRGQYF
v_call: TRBV11-2; cdr3_length: 18; j_call: TRBJ2-5; clone_size: NA; d_call: TRBD2; cdr3_nt: TGTGCCAGCAGCTTTCAGCCGGGACTAGCGGGGGCCAAAGAGACCCAGTACTTC; cdr3_aa: CASSFQPGLAGAKETQYF
v_call: TRBV20-1; cdr3_length: 11; j_call: TRBJ2-7; clone_size: NA; d_call: NA; cdr3_nt: TGCAGTGCTCCCGGGGGTAAAGAGCAGTACTTC; cdr3_aa: CSAPGGKEQYF
v_call: TRBV2; cdr3_length: 13; j_call: TRBJ2-5; clone_size: NA; d_call: NA; cdr3_nt: TGTGCCCCTAGGGGCGGGACCCAAGAGACCCAGTACTTC; cdr3_aa: CAPRGGTQETQYF
v_call: TRBV2; cdr3_length: 16; j_call: TRBJ1-1; clone_size: NA; d_call: NA; cdr3_nt: TGTGCCAGCAGTGGGGCTTGGGCAGCTCCGAACACTGAAGCTTTCTTT; cdr3_aa: CASSGAWAAPNTEAFF
v_call: TRBV4-2; cdr3_length: 16; j_call: TRBJ2-7; clone_size: NA; d_call: TRBD1; cdr3_nt: TGTGCCAGCAGCCAGGTGTCAGGGACAGGGCAAGGGGAGCAGTACTTC; cdr3_aa: CASSQVSGTGQGEQYF
v_call: TRBV7-2; cdr3_length: 13; j_call: TRBJ1-6; clone_size: few; d_call: TRBD1; cdr3_nt: TGTGCCACCAGGACAGGGTATAATTCACCCCTCCACTTT; cdr3_aa: CATRTGYNSPLHF
v_call: TRBV5-5; cdr3_length: 16; j_call: TRBJ1-2; clone_size: NA; d_call: TRBD1; cdr3_nt: TGTGCCAGCAGCTCACCTCCTTTGGACAGGTTCTATGGCTACACCTTC; cdr3_aa: CASSSPPLDRFYGYTF
v_call: TRBV4-3; cdr3_length: 15; j_call: TRBJ1-1; clone_size: NA; d_call: NA; cdr3_nt: TGCGCCAGCAGCCAAGCCCACGTAGAGTTGGCTGAAGCTTTCTTT; cdr3_aa: CASSQAHVELAEAFF
v_call: TRBV29-1; cdr3_length: 14; j_call: TRBJ1-4; clone_size: NA; d_call: TRBD1; cdr3_nt: TGCAGCGTCGTTGTGGGACAGGGAGATGAAAAACTGTTTTTT; cdr3_aa: CSVVVGQGDEKLFF
v_call: TRBV23-1; cdr3_length: 16; j_call: TRBJ1-6; clone_size: NA; d_call: NA; cdr3_nt: TGCGCCAGCAGTCAAAGACAGGTTATCTATAATTCACCCCTCCACTTT; cdr3_aa: CASSQRQVIYNSPLHF
v_call: TRBV4-1; cdr3_length: 14; j_call: TRBJ2-1; clone_size: NA; d_call: TRBD2; cdr3_nt: TGCGCCAGCAGCCAATTTGGGACTAGCGGGGGGTCTTTCTTC; cdr3_aa: CASSQFGTSGGSFF
v_call: TRBV4-1; cdr3_length: 16; j_call: TRBJ1-4; clone_size: NA; d_call: TRBD1; cdr3_nt: TGCGCTAGCAGCCAAGACAGGACAGGGGATGATGAAAAACTGTTTTTT; cdr3_aa: CASSQDRTGDDEKLFF
v_call: TRBV5-4; cdr3_length: 14; j_call: TRBJ1-4; clone_size: NA; d_call: TRBD1; cdr3_nt: TGTGCCAGCAGCCTGGACAGGGGGCTTGAAAAACTGTTTTTT; cdr3_aa: CASSLDRGLEKLFF
v_call: TRBV7-9; cdr3_length: 13; j_call: TRBJ1-5; clone_size: NA; d_call: NA; cdr3_nt: TGTGCCAGCAGCTTAGGGCGGAATCAGCCCCAGCATTTT; cdr3_aa: CASSLGRNQPQHF
v_call: TRBV4-1; cdr3_length: 16; j_call: TRBJ2-7; clone_size: once; d_call: TRBD2; cdr3_nt: TGCGCCAGCAGCCAAGCCCGGACTAGTAGTAGTTACGAGCAGTACTTC; cdr3_aa: CASSQARTSSSYEQYF
v_call: TRBV27; cdr3_length: 17; j_call: TRBJ1-1; clone_size: NA; d_call: NA; cdr3_nt: TGTGCCAGCAGTTTGAGGGTCCCCGAACCAACCAACACTGAAGCTTTCTTT; cdr3_aa: CASSLRVPEPTNTEAFF
v_call: TRBV6-5; cdr3_length: 13; j_call: TRBJ1-1; clone_size: NA; d_call: TRBD1; cdr3_nt: TGTGCCAGCGCGGGACAGATGAACACTGAAGCTTTCTTT; cdr3_aa: CASAGQMNTEAFF
v_call: TRBV27; cdr3_length: 22; j_call: TRBJ1-1; clone_size: few; d_call: NA; cdr3_nt: TGTGCCAGCAGTTTATTTCGGGGGGTGGATCTCCAAACCCTCTCCATCCCGACTGAAGCTTTCTTT; cdr3_aa: CASSLFRGVDLQTLSIPTEAFF
v_call: TRBV7-3; cdr3_length: 13; j_call: TRBJ1-2; clone_size: NA; d_call: NA; cdr3_nt: TGTGCCAGCAGCTTAACGTGGGGGGAAGGCCACACCTTC; cdr3_aa: CASSLTWGEGHTF
v_call: TRBV13; cdr3_length: 13; j_call: TRBJ1-2; clone_size: NA; d_call: NA; cdr3_nt: TGTGCCAGCAGCCCTACCGGGTGGGATGGCTACACCTTC; cdr3_aa: CASSPTGWDGYTF
v_call: TRBV5-6; cdr3_length: 16; j_call: TRBJ2-7; clone_size: few; d_call: TRBD1; cdr3_nt: TGTGCCAGCAGCTTGGGGGGACAGAATGCCATTGGGGAGCAGTACTTC; cdr3_aa: CASSLGGQNAIGEQYF
v_call: TRBV27; cdr3_length: 14; j_call: TRBJ1-6; clone_size: NA; d_call: TRBD1; cdr3_nt: TGTGCCAGCAGTCCACGACAGGGGGGGGCACCCCTCCACTTT; cdr3_aa: CASSPRQGGAPLHF
v_call: TRBV5-6; cdr3_length: 18; j_call: TRBJ1-2; clone_size: NA; d_call: NA; cdr3_nt: TGTGCCAGCAGCTTGGATCCGGGATCTCCCCATGGGGACTATGGCTACACCTTC; cdr3_aa: CASSLDPGSPHGDYGYTF
v_call: TRBV4-1; cdr3_length: 16; j_call: TRBJ2-7; clone_size: NA; d_call: TRBD1; cdr3_nt: TGCGCCAGCAGCCAAGTACTATACAGGGGCTCCTACGAGCAGTACTTC; cdr3_aa: CASSQVLYRGSYEQYF
v_call: TRBV4-3; cdr3_length: 12; j_call: TRBJ1-1; clone_size: NA; d_call: TRBD1; cdr3_nt: TGCGCCAGCAGCCAAAGGGGGCAGGGGGCTTTCTTT; cdr3_aa: CASSQRGQGAFF
v_call: TRBV29-1; cdr3_length: 15; j_call: TRBJ2-7; clone_size: few; d_call: TRBD2; cdr3_nt: TGCAGCGTTGTCGGGCTTAGCGGGGGTACTCGAGAGCAGTACTTC; cdr3_aa: CSVVGLSGGTREQYF
v_call: TRBV10-1; cdr3_length: 13; j_call: TRBJ2-5; clone_size: NA; d_call: TRBD1; cdr3_nt: TGCGCCAGCAGGACAGGGTCCCAAGAGACCCAGTACTTC; cdr3_aa: CASRTGSQETQYF
v_call: TRBV28; cdr3_length: 16; j_call: TRBJ2-1; clone_size: NA; d_call: TRBD2; cdr3_nt: TGTGCCAGCAGGCAAAGACTAGCGGGGGGTACAAATGAGCAGTTCTTC; cdr3_aa: CASRQRLAGGTNEQFF
v_call: TRBV10-1; cdr3_length: 14; j_call: TRBJ2-7; clone_size: NA; d_call: NA; cdr3_nt: TGCGCCAGCAGTGAGTCGGGACACCCCTACGAGCAGTACTTC; cdr3_aa: CASSESGHPYEQYF
v_call: TRBV6-6; cdr3_length: 16; j_call: TRBJ2-7; clone_size: NA; d_call: TRBD1; cdr3_nt: TGTGCCAGCAGTTATGGTTCCGGGACAGGGGGCTACGAGCAGTACTTC; cdr3_aa: CASSYGSGTGGYEQYF
v_call: TRBV6-6; cdr3_length: 12; j_call: TRBJ2-5; clone_size: NA; d_call: NA; cdr3_nt: TGTGCCAGCAGTCAGGCGAGGGGGACCCTCTACTTC; cdr3_aa: CASSQARGTLYF
v_call: TRBV5-1; cdr3_length: 16; j_call: TRBJ1-2; clone_size: NA; d_call: NA; cdr3_nt: TGCGCCAGCAGATTTAGGCCGGGACTTTCAAACTATGGCTACACCTTC; cdr3_aa: CASRFRPGLSNYGYTF